This TCR beta chain appears in the sequencing data of a study of T-cell reconstitution after alpha-beta-depleted transplantation in children. Points from the study as a whole: Several hundred expanded graft clones reportedly supplied alpha-beta T cells about two months after transplant.

Using unique molecular identifiers, the investigators prepared the TCRbeta library. TCRdb reanalysed the PCR reads using MiXCR and keeps one entry per CDR3 protein. The sample records 530,000 or so distinct CDR3 sequences, 25% to 30% being singletons. This CDR3 is built from 13 residues. Per the germline V gene, CDR1 is SEHNR and CDR2 is FQNEAQ (reference sequence). V lost 5 bases and J lost 6, with 11 bases in between. This clonotype was seen a handful of times. Antigen unknown. This specimen consisted of PBMCs, obtained before TCRalphabeta/CD19-depleted stem cell transplant. The TCR comes from a boy under three years old with Wiskott-Aldrich syndrome, due to receive a stem cell transplant. The chain combines TRBV7-9 with TRBJ2-4; a weak D match, TRBD2 (6 bases). The CDR3 sequence is CASSELAVNIQYF. The CDR3 DNA sequence: TGTGCCAGCAGCGAACTAGCCGTAAACATTCAGTACTTC.